This is a list of T cell receptor beta chains from one sample in a study of graft-versus-host responses after intestinal transplantation. The data were produced by immunoSEQ multiplex PCR, yet TCRdb's version contains in-frame clones alone and is incomplete. The sample lists 84,000 or so clones, 87% seen once, with over 7% in the top ten. These receptors have no known antigen. The sequencing used unstimulated CD8+ T cells sorted from spleen or lymph node cells, collected before transplant. These TCRs come from a human donor who was the organ donor for an intestinal transplant. Both conserved end residues are part of each CDR3. D genes are given only for firm matches. For some rows the clone size is stated as once, few or many, or as a class when expanded; others skip it.

j_call | v_call | d_call | clone_size | cdr3_aa | cdr3_nt
TRBJ2-3 | TRBV5-6 | TRBD2 | - | CASSLRTLAADTQYF | TGTGCCAGCAGCTTGAGGACCCTAGCGGCAGATACGCAGTATTTT
TRBJ1-5 | TRBV6-1 | - | - | CASVRGEISNQPQHF | TGTGCCAGCGTTCGGGGGGAGATAAGCAATCAGCCCCAGCATTTT
TRBJ2-4 | TRBV28 | - | once | CASSLNVKLAKNIQYF | TGTGCCAGCAGTTTAAATGTAAAACTAGCCAAAAACATTCAGTACTTC
TRBJ1-2 | TRBV25-1 | TRBD1 | - | CASSASDRGPYGYTF | TGTGCCAGCAGTGCGTCGGACAGGGGGCCCTATGGCTACACCTTC
TRBJ2-7 | TRBV5-1 | - | - | CASSQSSYEQYF | TGCGCCAGCAGCCAATCATCCTACGAGCAGTACTTC
TRBJ1-5 | TRBV7-9 | TRBD1 | once | CASSPGYRGQYNQPQHF | TGTGCCAGCAGCCCTGGGTACAGGGGGCAATACAATCAGCCCCAGCATTTT
TRBJ1-3 | TRBV5-1 | - | - | CASSLEQGNSGNTIYF | TGCGCCAGCAGCTTGGAACAGGGAAACTCTGGAAACACCATATATTTT
TRBJ1-3 | TRBV2 | - | - | CASSAQEGGSGNTIYF | TGTGCCAGCAGTGCCCAGGAGGGAGGGTCTGGAAACACCATATATTTT
TRBJ1-2 | TRBV6-5 | - | - | CASSGGGIYGYTF | TGTGCCAGCAGTGGGGGGGGGATCTATGGCTACACCTTC
TRBJ1-1 | TRBV6-1 | - | - | CASSEAVSGWGTEAFF | TGTGCCAGCAGTGAAGCGGTTTCTGGGTGGGGCACTGAAGCTTTCTTT
TRBJ1-2 | TRBV7-9 | - | - | CASSLANVKGSNYGYTF | TGTGCCAGCAGCTTAGCGAACGTAAAGGGCTCTAACTATGGCTACACCTTC
TRBJ2-7 | TRBV30 | - | - | CAWSTSGGEYF | TGTGCCTGGAGTACGTCGGGTGGGGAGTACTTC
TRBJ2-7 | TRBV6-1 | - | - | CASNPGLYEQYF | TGTGCCAGCAACCCAGGTCTCTACGAGCAGTACTTC
TRBJ2-2 | TRBV28 | - | - | CATHPDSSYTGELFF | TGTGCCACACACCCCGACTCCTCCTACACCGGGGAGCTGTTTTTT
TRBJ2-7 | TRBV7-9 | TRBD2 | - | CASSLLKERDYEQYF | TGTGCCAGCAGCCTCCTCAAAGAGCGGGACTACGAGCAGTACTTC
TRBJ2-7 | TRBV5-1 | TRBD2 | - | CASSSSGERYEQYF | TGCGCCAGCAGCTCAAGCGGGGAACGATACGAGCAGTACTTC
TRBJ2-1 | TRBV10-2 | - | - | CASSHLRESYNEQFF | TGCGCCAGCAGCCACTTACGTGAGTCCTACAATGAGCAGTTCTTC
TRBJ2-7 | TRBV27 | - | - | CASSSGRTYEQYF | TGTGCCAGCAGTTCCGGACGGACATACGAGCAGTACTTC
TRBJ1-5 | TRBV7-2 | TRBD1 | - | CASSLDRGLVSNQPQHF | TGTGCCAGCAGCTTAGACAGGGGGTTAGTTAGCAATCAGCCCCAGCATTTT
TRBJ1-2 | TRBV2 | - | - | CASRVPRDPTYGYTF | TGTGCCAGCAGAGTCCCCCGGGACCCCACGTATGGCTACACCTTC
TRBJ2-1 | TRBV7-3 | TRBD1 | - | CASSSTGTGVDEQFF | TGTGCCAGCAGCTCTACCGGGACAGGGGTGGATGAGCAGTTCTTC
TRBJ1-5 | TRBV27 | - | once | CASSLSGSNQPQHF | TGTGCCAGCAGTTTGTCAGGAAGCAATCAGCCCCAGCATTTT
TRBJ1-2 | TRBV9 | TRBD1 | once | CASSAGQGHGYTF | TGTGCCAGCAGCGCTGGACAGGGACACGGCTACACCTTC
TRBJ1-1 | TRBV12-5 | - | - | CASGPDRNTEAFF | TGTGCTAGTGGCCCAGACAGGAACACTGAAGCTTTCTTT